The sequence of this T cell receptor (beta chain) was determined in a study of cytomegalovirus exposure and HLA in healthy donors (dated by TCRdb to the late 2010s). Describing the broader study: In an earlier analysis of 587 of the donors, about 270 Gb of sequence data and 90 million to 120 million unique TCR beta sequences from 150 million to 200 million T cells were reported. Roughly 300 gigabases of sequencing data and tens of millions of unique TCR sequences were included in an early release covering around 600 HLA-typed donors. The genetic ancestry cluster associated with self-reported Caucasian donors included around 76% of the roughly 400 genotyped donors. The study aimed to test whether cataloging public T cell receptors could reveal signatures of past pathogen exposure. The study used immunosequencing to profile the T cell repertoires of under 700 subjects and linked those repertoires to cytomegalovirus serostatus. A separate validation cohort of roughly 110 different subjects was used in addition to the roughly 670-subject first cohort. The study combined high-throughput TCR immunosequencing, statistical association of individual TCRs with disease status, and machine learning to predict cytomegalovirus infection status. In a later analysis, previously published TCR beta repertoires from roughly 710 donors were re-analyzed and high-resolution HLA genotyping was added so that TCR occurrence patterns could be studied. Rather than using new phenotypic data, the later analysis identified candidate immune exposures from TCR beta sequences and from how often those sequences occurred across donors. In an earlier analysis of roughly 540 of the donors, high-throughput TCR beta sequencing was used to judge whether each TCR beta V gene segment behaved as functional or pseudogenic. Donor age, sex, ethnicity and CMV serostatus were collected together with the repertoire data. Genome-wide SNP genotypes for about 65% of the roughly 670 donors were used in a later genetic analysis, which treated that subset as a discovery cohort. Every repertoire in the discovery cohort had been generated on one and the same sequencing platform. Both class I and class II loci were covered by HLA typing, at four-digit resolution. Typing coverage differed by locus: A, B, C, DRB1 and DQB1 were typed in about 629-640 donors, DQA1 in 500 to 550, DPA1 in some 570, and DPB1 in 400 to 480. A handful of DR-DQ haplotypes were handled as single units for association and clustering because linkage in the cohort was strong. Among about 370 genotyped donors of the cohort, an average of approximately 240,000 unique TCR beta nucleotide sequences was sequenced per donor, of which roughly 17% were non-productive.

The CDR3 contains 13 residues, cysteine and phenylalanine counted. The retained sequence is limited to the CDR3, 39 bases, with the frame set at the first base. Trimming accounts for 5 bases at V and 5 bases at J, while the number of junction bases matched to no gene is 6. Based on the germline V gene, the CDR1 and CDR2 sequences are SGHTA and FQGTGA. In regard to this clone: Its antigen has not been determined. Base quality data are lacking; no much larger clone is found one base away.

The cohort was made up of roughly 670 healthy bone marrow donors. At the time of sampling, every cohort member was nominally healthy, though immune exposures that went unrecorded were likely present. The donor tested CMV seronegative and was one of the 352 seronegative cohort members. Each donor provided a peripheral blood sample, and peripheral blood mononuclear cells were used for TCR beta sequencing. The Qiagen DNeasy Blood Extraction Kit was used to extract genomic DNA from the blood cell samples. The research as a whole found: CMV serostatus was the only immune exposure information available for the cohort. Because the 87-base-pair reads could not distinguish some IMGT-functional V segments, including TRBV6-2 and TRBV6-3, those segments were excluded. In the study, 150 to 200 TCR beta chains were listed as associated with cytomegalovirus. In a later genetic analysis, fewer N-insertions in productive TCRs were reported among donors in an Asian-associated ancestry cluster than the 666-donor mean. Because HLA typing was unavailable for some donors at each locus, only the typed subset was used in association tests. The authors suggested that the approach could potentially be generalized to other disease states and immunological phenotypes. Three of the identified cytomegalovirus-associated TCR beta chains were confirmed in vitro to be specific for cytomegalovirus antigens. A further reported finding was that TCR beta sequences accurately predicted the HLA-A and HLA-B alleles for most subjects in the first cohort. Most TCR sequences were seen in very few donors, while some public TCRs were found in many individuals. Some 16 rarely observed V segments, including chromosome 9 orphons, were excluded from the earlier analysis of a few hundred of the donors because counts were too low. According to a later analysis, most CMV-associated TCR beta chains appeared to be HLA-restricted, and the HLA associations seemed to be driven largely by CMV exposure. Specific HLA alleles were associated with 18,000 or so TCR beta sequences at a false discovery rate of 0.05 in a later analysis. In both the original and validation cohorts, the classifier was reported to diagnose cytomegalovirus status with high specificity and sensitivity. When HLA alleles, especially DR and DQ, strongly co-occurred, TCR associations were difficult to assign to individual alleles. In an earlier analysis of more than 450 of the donors, most TCR beta V segments were observed in productive rearrangements about 87% or about 30% of the time, broadly matching IMGT annotations. Correlated functional status among segregating V segments might be attributable to linkage disequilibrium, but an unknown experimental factor could not be ruled out. The cohort was sequenced for TCR beta chains only, and without alpha or paired-chain data the features that could be detected were limited. A later genetic analysis associated a missense DCLRE1C variant with V-gene and J-gene trimming of TCR beta chains, and an independent cohort replicated the association. In a later analysis, HLA-associated TCR beta chains were found to be more clonally expanded and to have lower generation probabilities than equally common non-associated chains. Roughly uniform sequencing depth across donors was assumed in presence/absence analyses, although this assumption may not hold. A cluster of highly shared sequence variants was judged likely to represent a technical artifact of the sequencing pipeline. In a later analysis, the rate of TCR association differed among HLA loci, with DRB1 alleles having the most associated TCRs and HLA-C alleles having the fewest. A later analysis reported that several top co-occurrence clusters appeared linked to parvovirus B19, influenza, CMV and Epstein-Barr virus.

The library was prepared using the immunoSEQ multiplex PCR assay. The multiplex PCR relied on a mix of 60 forward primers for TCR Vbeta segments and 13 reverse primers for TCR Jbeta segments. A multiplex PCR assay on genomic DNA amplified the CDR3 region of rearranged TCR beta genes. The amplified TCR beta libraries were sequenced on the Illumina HiSeq System as 87-base-pair reads. In the original analysis: A later analysis tallied tens of millions of unique TCR beta chains across the 660 or so repertoires, and approximately 12 million of those chains were shared by two or more donors. Raw reads were error-corrected and collapsed into unique sequences with a nearest-neighbor algorithm that merged closely related sequences to remove PCR and sequencing errors. To assign V, D and J gene segments, CDR3 sequences were aligned to IMGT reference sequences. For a sequence to be retained, a match of at least six nucleotides to both a V gene segment and a J gene segment was required. Rearrangements were classified as productive when the CDR3 lacked stop codons and remained in frame with V and J, and all other rearrangements were classified as non-productive. Following IMGT convention, CDR3 was defined as the stretch from the second conserved V-encoded cysteine up to the conserved J-encoded phenylalanine. Sequences without an unambiguous match to a single V gene segment were excluded from the earlier analysis of 587 of the donors. An earlier analysis of fewer than 750 of the donors called V segments functional above 56.7% productive rearrangements and segregating when the between-donor standard deviation exceeded 5%. A statistical classification framework was built for diagnosing cytomegalovirus status from the catalog of TCR beta chain sequences. A later analysis assigned V and J genes by comparing TCR nucleotide sequences with IMGT/GENE-DB human TR gene sequences. Using the TCRdist pipeline, a later analysis assigned CDR3 sequences along with most-parsimonious VDJ recombination scenarios. In a later analysis, each TCR beta chain was defined by its CDR3 amino acid sequence together with its V-gene family, and reads lacking a unique V-gene family were excluded. In a later analysis, 500 to 650 highly shared, low-generation-probability nucleotide sequences were removed to address suspected cross-contamination and a sequencing artifact. A later analysis calculated a clonal expansion index for each public chain from normalized within-repertoire ranks of inferred template counts. Generation probabilities in a later analysis came from a VDJ recombination model fitted to out-of-frame rearrangements, and those results were checked against IGoR. In a later analysis, hypergeometric tests were used to score TCR-TCR, TCR-HLA and TCR-CMV co-occurrence, with a repertoire-size bias correction applied to TCR pairs. To estimate false discovery rates, a later analysis permuted the HLA or CMV assignments 20 times. In a later analysis, co-occurring TCRs were grouped with DBSCAN, and TCRdist sequence similarity was added when clustering was performed within HLA-allele-positive subsets. For co-occurrence clustering, repertoires with fewer than 30,000 or more than 120,000 public chains were excluded, along with roughly 5 repertoires with anomalous nucleotide sharing. TCRdb stores this immuneACCESS table with in-frame sequences only. Part of the clones is absent; in the studies checked, under half of the shortfall reflects unresolved V genes, and no reason is known for the rest. V and J calls and clone size are those listed in that table; D and trimming were worked out from the DNA. The sample records about 130,000 clones, roughly 76% of which are singletons. Around 3.3% of the sample belongs to the ten largest clones.

The specimen sequenced was PBMCs. The receptor was isolated from a woman in her 50s in good health and CMV-seronegative. The rearranged segments are TRBV7-3 and TRBJ2-7; TRBD1 fits 7 bases in the junction. The CDR3 has the sequence CASSQTGIHEQYF. The bases are TGTGCCAGCAGCCAGACAGGGATCCACGAGCAGTACTTC.